This T cell receptor beta chain comes out of a study of preoperative IRX-2 immunotherapy in early breast cancer. Assay used: immunoSEQ multiplex PCR; TCRdb lists only in-frame clones, some missing. Of a few thousand clones listed, around 69% are singletons. The germline CDR1 and CDR2 sequences are LNHDA and SQIVND (reference sequence). J was trimmed by 0 bases and V by 4 bases; bases with no gene match: 1. This CDR3 spans 18 amino acids. Treatment: preoperative locoregional IRX-2 cytokine immunotherapy. Patients received preoperative, locoregional IRX-2 cytokine immunotherapy in a phase Ib study. The sequences come from tumor tissue, collected after IRX-2 immunotherapy. This chain joins TRBV19 and TRBJ2-6; 15 bases are shared with TRBD2. The sequence derives from a human donor with breast cancer. This CDR3 is CASSTGLAGGSGANVLTF. The CDR3 nucleotides read TGTGCCAGTAGTACGGGACTAGCGGGGGGCTCTGGGGCCAACGTCCTGACTTTC.